The sample holds a few counts of the clone carrying this T cell receptor beta chain. The sample comes from a study of blood T cell repertoires in COVID-19. Study-level information: Material from acute and convalescent COVID-19 was sourced from the United States, Italy and Spain.

Per the original methods: How many nucleated cells were present was estimated from reference gene primer amplification. Measured with immunoSEQ multiplex PCR; TCRdb has only the in-frame clones, and not every one. That table supplies the V and J calls and clone size; D and trimming were determined from the DNA. The sample holds some 99,000 clones, less than 90% seen once. Source material: peripheral blood. This receptor was taken from a woman in her fifties or sixties with acute or convalescent COVID-19.

The CDR3 DNA follows: TGTGCCAGCGATGGGACAGGCAAAGAACCCCAGCATTTT. The encoded protein is CASDGTGKEPQHF. The J gene is TRBJ1-5, the V gene TRBV2; TRBD1 matches 8 bases. This CDR3 is built from 13 residues. Looked up from germline, CDR1 is SNHLY and CDR2 is FYNNEI. The trim removed 8 bases at V and 10 bases at J, leaving 10 bases unmatched.